One sample yielded the 2 T cell receptor beta chains listed below, sequenced in a study of shared T cell receptors in the human thymus (dated by TCRdb to the early 2020s). Library preparation used the immunoSEQ multiplex PCR assay. The source is immuneACCESS, and TCRdb retained only in-frame sequences with V and J called. Part of the clones is not carried over; for the studies checked, unresolved V genes explain less than half of this, and the remainder is unexplained. The sample profile shows about 660,000 clones; 85% to 90% of them were found once. In total, the top ten clones hold about 0.01% of the sample. A further study also used this sample, focusing on human thymus T cells.

Sequencing was carried out using thymocytes. The receptors derive from a boy younger than two with a congenital heart defect. Donor details come from another sample of the same person, matched by shared clones.

V usage is TRBV2 and J usage is TRBJ2-2; tentatively, D is TRBD1 (6 bases). V dropped 7 bases and J dropped 5 bases, with 11 bases sitting between them. The CDR3 has 13 amino acids. Germline CDR1 is SNHLY and CDR2 is FYNNEI. The CDR3 DNA sequence: TGTGCCAGCATCGAGGGGGTGACCGGGGAGCTGTTTTTT. Residues: CASIEGVTGELFF.

CDR3 residues: CASSLRQGGSYEQYF. In nucleotides, the CDR3 is TGTGCCAGCAGCCTACGACAGGGGGGATCCTACGAGCAGTACTTC. V usage is TRBV5-6 and J usage is TRBJ2-7; 9 nucleotides agree with TRBD1. CDR3 length equals 15 residues. V shed 4 bases and J 1 base; nucleotides not matched to a gene: 6. In germline, CDR1 is SGHDT, CDR2 YYEEEE.